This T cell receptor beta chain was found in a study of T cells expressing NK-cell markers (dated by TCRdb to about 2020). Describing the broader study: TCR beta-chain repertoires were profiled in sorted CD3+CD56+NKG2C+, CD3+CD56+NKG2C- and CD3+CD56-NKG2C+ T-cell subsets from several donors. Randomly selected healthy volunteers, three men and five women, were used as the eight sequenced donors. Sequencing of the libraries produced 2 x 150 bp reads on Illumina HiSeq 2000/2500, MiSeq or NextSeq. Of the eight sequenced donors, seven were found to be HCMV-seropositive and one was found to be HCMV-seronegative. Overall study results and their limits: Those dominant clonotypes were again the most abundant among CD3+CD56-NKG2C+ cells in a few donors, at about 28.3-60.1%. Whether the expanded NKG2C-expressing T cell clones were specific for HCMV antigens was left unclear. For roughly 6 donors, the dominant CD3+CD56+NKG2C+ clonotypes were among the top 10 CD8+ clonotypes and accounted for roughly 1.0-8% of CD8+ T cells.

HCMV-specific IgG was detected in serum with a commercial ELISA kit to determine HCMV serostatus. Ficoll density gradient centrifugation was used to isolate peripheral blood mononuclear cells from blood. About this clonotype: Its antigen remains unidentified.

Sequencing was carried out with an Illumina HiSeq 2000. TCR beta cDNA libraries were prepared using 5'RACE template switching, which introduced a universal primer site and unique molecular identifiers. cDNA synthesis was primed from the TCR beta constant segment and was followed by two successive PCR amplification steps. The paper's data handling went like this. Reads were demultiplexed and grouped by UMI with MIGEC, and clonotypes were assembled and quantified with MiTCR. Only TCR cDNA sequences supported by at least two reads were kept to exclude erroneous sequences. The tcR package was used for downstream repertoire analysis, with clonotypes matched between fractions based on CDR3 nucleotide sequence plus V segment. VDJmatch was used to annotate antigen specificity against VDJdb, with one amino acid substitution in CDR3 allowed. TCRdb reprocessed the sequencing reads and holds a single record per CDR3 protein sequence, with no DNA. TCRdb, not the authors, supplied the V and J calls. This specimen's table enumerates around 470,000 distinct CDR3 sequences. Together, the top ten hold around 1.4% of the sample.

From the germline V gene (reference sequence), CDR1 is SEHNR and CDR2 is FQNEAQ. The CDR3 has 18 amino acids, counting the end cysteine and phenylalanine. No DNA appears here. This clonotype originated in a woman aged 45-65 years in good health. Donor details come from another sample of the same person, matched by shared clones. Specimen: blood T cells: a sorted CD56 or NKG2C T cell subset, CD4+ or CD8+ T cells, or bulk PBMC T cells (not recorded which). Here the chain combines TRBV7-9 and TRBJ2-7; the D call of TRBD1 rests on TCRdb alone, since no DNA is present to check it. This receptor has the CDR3 CASSLKRVGGITGYEQYF.